Below, 22 T cell receptor beta chains from the same sample are listed, as sequenced in a study of T-cell memory formation after mild COVID-19. TCRdb fed the 5' RACE reads into MiXCR, producing one record per CDR3 protein. The profile covers about 130,000 distinct CDR3 sequences, with 5% to 6.5% appearing a single time and approximately 2.1% taken by the ten largest. The sequenced sample was PBMCs or a T cell subset sorted from them (not recorded which). The receptors derive from an adult woman who had mild COVID-19 (a few samples of this study predate the infection). Cell type and time point are not known.

This clonotype was observed a handful of times. The chain has TRBV6-6 and TRBJ1-1; D not resolved. With 9 bases removed from V and 1 base from J, the gap between germline ends came to 12 bases. The CDR3 is made up of 13 amino acids. The germline gives CDR1 MNHNY, CDR2 SVGAGI (reference sequence). The CDR3 DNA follows: TGTGCCAGTAATGAGATGGAGAACACTGAAGCTTTCTTT. Translation: CASNEMENTEAFF.

By share of the sample, this clonotype is medium-sized. The chain recombines TRBV20-1 with TRBJ1-5; no clear D gene. The CDR3 consists of 13 residues. CDR1 DFQATT and CDR2 SNEGSKA come from the germline V gene (reference sequence). The V and J ends lost 5 bases and 1 base respectively, with 9 bases between them. The CDR3 region has the DNA TGCAGTGCTTCCCTCGGCAGCAATCAGCCCCAGCATTTT. Encoded protein: CSASLGSNQPQHF.

DNA of the CDR3: TGTGCCAGCAGTTCGAGGGGCCGCTCAGATACGCAGTATTTT. Amino acids: CASSSRGRSDTQYF. V usage is TRBV6-6 and J usage is TRBJ2-3; D is tentatively TRBD1 or TRBD2 (5 bases each). The CDR3 length is 14 residues. Germline V CDR1 and CDR2: MNHNY, SVGAGI (reference sequence). With 4 bases removed from V and 4 bases from J, the gap between germline ends came to 12 bases.

V is TRBV11-2 and J is TRBJ2-3; possibly TRBD1 or TRBD2 for D (6 bases each). CDR1 and CDR2 from the germline V gene are SGHAT and FQNNGV. Deletions cut 5 bases from V and 2 bases from J, with 11 bases between. This CDR3 contains 14 residues. The CDR3 bases are TGTGCCAGCAGCCCTAGGGGGGACACAGATACGCAGTATTTT. It codes for CASSPRGDTDTQYF.

The rearrangement links TRBV20-1 to TRBJ2-5, with 13 bases aligning to TRBD2. The CDR3 contains 16 residues. Germline V CDR1 and CDR2: DFQATT, SNEGSKA (reference sequence). V shed 4 bases and J 2 bases; nucleotides not matched to a gene: 7. Here the CDR3 reads CSATGLAGDLQETQYF. Here the CDR3 DNA reads TGCAGTGCTACCGGACTAGCGGGGGACTTACAAGAGACCCAGTACTTC.

This clonotype was detected only a few times. This may arise from a read error, as a much more abundant clone is one base away. This chain connects TRBV7-2 to TRBJ1-1; D not resolved. The CDR3 runs to 13 residues. V was clipped by 7 bases and J by 1 base, with 10 bases between them. CDR1 is SGHTA and CDR2 is FQGNSA in the germline V gene. The CDR3 region is CASMHQWNTEAFF. The CDR3 nucleotides are TGTGCCAGCATGCATCAGTGGAACACTGAAGCTTTCTTT.

This clonotype was observed a handful of times. This chain uses TRBV29-1 with TRBJ2-7; the D gene is possibly TRBD1 (5 bases). Germline assignment: CDR1 SQVTM and CDR2 ANQGSEA. V lost 6 bases, J lost 1 base, and 10 bases lay in between. The CDR3 runs to 12 residues. The CDR3 reads CSVKDSSYEQYF. The CDR3, as DNA: TGCAGCGTGAAAGACAGTTCCTACGAGCAGTACTTC.

The V call is TRBV7-9, the J call TRBJ1-1; perhaps TRBD1 as D (5 bases). The germline CDR1 and CDR2 sequences are SEHNR and FQNEAQ (reference sequence). The CDR3 contains 12 residues. The V and J ends lost 5 bases and 8 bases respectively, with 12 bases between them. Here the CDR3 DNA reads TGTGCCAGCAGCCCCCAATCAGGGGAAGCTTTCTTT. Translating it yields CASSPQSGEAFF. The full variable domain, its missing parts supplied by reference TRBV7-9 and TRBJ1-1, is DTGVSQNPRHKITKRGQNVTFRCDPISEHNRLYWYRQTLGQGPEFLTYFQNEAQLEKSRLLSDRFSAERPKGSFSTLEIQRTEQGDSAMYLCASSPQSGEAFFGQGTRLTVV.

This clonotype was seen ten or more times. V and J are TRBV6-2 or TRBV6-3 and TRBJ1-2, with 10 bases matching TRBD1. V gave up 4 bases and J gave up 3 bases; unmatched junction bases: 5. This CDR3 region has 15 residues. From germline, CDR1 is MNHEY and CDR2 SVGEGT. In DNA form, the CDR3 reads TGTGCCAGCAGTTCTCCCGGGACAGGGGACTATGGCTACACCTTC. It translates to CASSSPGTGDYGYTF.

This clonotype was recorded a few times. The V and J genes are TRBV6-6 and TRBJ1-5, with D possibly TRBD1 on 6 matching bases. Germline loops: CDR1 MNHNY, CDR2 SVGAGI (reference sequence). Trimming shortened V by 2 bases and J by 4 bases, and 9 bases separated the two germline ends. The CDR3 loop spans 14 amino acids. The DNA for the CDR3 is TGTGCCAGCAGTTACGACAGGATGAATCAGCCCCAGCATTTT. Its translation: CASSYDRMNQPQHF.

This clonotype was found many times. J is TRBJ2-7 and V is TRBV7-9; weak D call: TRBD1 (5 bases). V was shortened by 1 base and J by 5 bases, with 15 bases between the two germline ends. CDR1 SEHNR and CDR2 FQNEAQ come from the germline V gene (reference sequence). The CDR3 spans 15 residues. The DNA of the CDR3 is TGTGCCAGCAGCTTAGAAGTTGGGGCATTCAACGAGCAGTACTTC. Protein sequence: CASSLEVGAFNEQYF.

The chain recombines TRBV6-1 with TRBJ1-5, with a tentative D call TRBD1 (5 bases). The germline V gene encodes CDR1 MNHNS and CDR2 SASEGT. The CDR3 is 15 amino acids. The V gene lost 6 bases and the J gene lost 2 bases, with 14 bases spanning the gap. The CDR3 loop is CASRGGTARNQPQHF. As DNA, the CDR3 is TGTGCCAGCAGGGGCGGGACCGCTCGCAATCAGCCCCAGCATTTT.

This clonotype was recorded many times. This chain joins TRBV7-6 and TRBJ2-1, with D unresolved. CDR1 is SGHVS, CDR2 FNYEAQ, per germline. The CDR3 covers 14 residues. Trimming shortened V by 3 bases and J by 6 bases, and 12 bases separated the two germline ends. The CDR3 nucleotides read TGTGCCAGCAGCTTTACGACACAGAGCAATGAGCAGTTCTTC. Translating gives CASSFTTQSNEQFF.

The rearrangement joins TRBV29-1 to TRBJ1-2; 9 bases are a match to TRBD1. Germline CDR1 SQVTM, CDR2 ANQGSEA. With 1 base clipped from V and 8 bases from J, the junction kept 8 bases outside the gene matches. The CDR3 extends over 14 amino acids. The CDR3 DNA reads as TGCAGCGTTGAAGGGTACAGGGGGCGCGGCGGCTACACCTTC. Translating it yields CSVEGYRGRGGYTF.

This chain connects TRBV5-8 to TRBJ2-1, with 10 bases that match TRBD2. The germline CDR1 and CDR2 sequences are SGHTS and YDEGEE. V lost 5 bases to trimming and J lost 16 bases; unmatched junction nucleotides: 12. The length of the CDR3 is 13 residues. CDR3: CASSPSPGLAPFF. As DNA, the CDR3 is TGTGCCAGCAGTCCATCTCCGGGACTAGCGCCTTTCTTC.

Only a few counts were recorded for this clonotype. The genes are TRBV12-3 or TRBV12-4 and TRBJ1-6; D is uncertain. The CDR3 covers 12 residues. V was cut by 6 bases and J by 12 bases, with 12 bases left in between. As DNA, the CDR3 is TGTGCCAGCAGCCACTGGCCGGAACCCCTCCACTTT. Translation: CASSHWPEPLHF.

The chain uses TRBV7-9 and TRBJ2-1; D gene uncertain. CDR3 length equals 14 residues. Trimming took off 1 base at V and 4 bases at J, with 8 bases between the two ends. Germline CDR1 is SEHNR and CDR2 is FQNEAQ (reference sequence). The CDR3 DNA reads as TGTGCCAGCAGCTTAGATCTATTATACAATGAGCAGTTCTTC. This codes for CASSLDLLYNEQFF.

This clonotype appeared a few times. The rearrangement joins TRBV12-3 or TRBV12-4 to TRBJ2-7, with 11 bases fitting TRBD1. Losses at the gene ends were 3 bases for V and 7 bases for J; bases not matched to a gene: 8. This CDR3 contains 15 residues. CDR3 DNA sequence: TGTGCCAGCAGTTTCCCGGGACAGGGGGTCCGAGAGCAGTACTTC. Translated: CASSFPGQGVREQYF.

There are a few counts of this clonotype. The J gene is TRBJ1-6, the V gene TRBV7-2, with D possibly matching TRBD1 (6 bases). This CDR3 comprises 15 residues. Germline values: CDR1 SGHTA, CDR2 FQGNSA. V was cut by 4 bases and J by 7 bases, with 14 bases left in between. The CDR3 DNA reads TGTGCCAGCAGCTCCGGGACACCTTACAATTCACCCCTCCACTTT. Its protein is CASSSGTPYNSPLHF.

This clonotype was counted a few times. The chain is built from TRBV5-1 and TRBJ1-1; 10 bases line up with TRBD1. Trimming removed 3 bases from V and 7 bases from J; junction bases left unmatched: 6. Germline CDR1 SGHRS, CDR2 YFSETQ. CDR3 length: 14 residues. Here the CDR3 reads CASSSTGTGVEAFF. CDR3 sequence (DNA): TGCGCCAGCAGCTCGACGGGGACAGGGGTTGAAGCTTTCTTT.

The chain is built from TRBV5-1 and TRBJ2-1; 8 bases are shared with TRBD1. The length of the CDR3 is 13 residues. The V gene's germline CDR1 is SGHRS and CDR2 YFSETQ. V trimming: 3 bases; J trimming: 8 bases; junction bases outside the gene matches: 4. DNA of the CDR3: TGCGCCAGCAGCTCCGGACAGGGCGATGAGCAGTTCTTC. Its protein product is CASSSGQGDEQFF. The full variable domain, its missing parts supplied by reference TRBV5-1 and TRBJ2-1, is KAGVTQTPRYLIKTRGQQVTLSCSPISGHRSVSWYQQTPGQGLQFLFEYFSETQRNKGNFPGRFSGRQFSNSRSEMNVSTLELGDSALYLCASSSGQGDEQFFGPGTRLTVL.

This clonotype was observed many times. The chain uses TRBV12-3 or TRBV12-4 and TRBJ2-7, with a possible D match to TRBD1 (5 bases). The CDR3 spans 13 residues. V dropped 1 base and J dropped 9 bases, with 13 bases sitting between them. Written as DNA, the CDR3 is TGTGCCAGCAGTTTAGGGCAGGGCCATGGGCAGTACTTC. This codes for CASSLGQGHGQYF.